The next 30 T cell receptor beta chains were all read from a single sample in a study of blood T cells in healthy people across ages. Primed by a sample-barcoded 5' primer and a J-beta primer mix, a second PCR proceeded for roughly 6 to 12 cycles. TCRdb called the 5' RACE reads again in MiXCR, with one record for every CDR3 protein. Of roughly 1.7 million distinct CDR3 sequences listed, roughly 32% are singletons. Sequences were obtained from blood. These receptors came from a woman aged 25 to 39 in good health.

About this clonotype: Compared with germline, one end of the junction differs, possibly owing to a read error. The DNA of the CDR3 is TGCGGTGCTAAGGCGGGGGCCTACAATGAGCAGTTCTTC. This sequence encodes CGAKAGAYNEQFF. This chain links TRBV20-1 with TRBJ2-1; 7 nucleotides align to TRBD2. Germline V lookup: CDR1 DFQATT, CDR2 SNEGSKA (reference sequence). This CDR3 contains 13 residues.

The sample holds a few counts of this clonotype. J is TRBJ2-7 and V is TRBV27, with D tentatively TRBD1 (5 bases). V was cut by 1 base and J by 7 bases, with 11 bases left in between. The CDR3 contains 13 residues. Germline assignment: CDR1 MNHEY and CDR2 SMNVEV (reference sequence). The CDR3 DNA follows: TGTGCCAGCAGTTTATTAGGACATGAGGAGCAGTACTTC. This encodes CASSLLGHEEQYF.

V and J are TRBV12-3 or TRBV12-4 and TRBJ2-1; 7 bases align to TRBD2. Unmatched junction bases numbered 5, after V lost 6 bases and J lost 9 bases. This CDR3 spans 12 amino acids. The CDR3 reads CASSQLASEQFF. In DNA form, the CDR3 reads TGTGCCAGCAGCCAACTAGCGAGTGAGCAGTTCTTC.

The chain couples TRBV18 to TRBJ2-1; 9 bases match TRBD1. This CDR3 region has 16 residues. V dropped 3 bases and J dropped 2; count of bases not matched to a gene: 5. Looked up from germline, CDR1 is KGHSH and CDR2 is LQKENI. For the CDR3, the DNA is TGTGCCAGCTCACCTGTACAGGGGGCTCCCTACAATGAGCAGTTCTTC. Protein product: CASSPVQGAPYNEQFF.

This clonotype was seen many times. This chain links TRBV29-1 with TRBJ2-5; a possible D gene is TRBD1 (5 bases). Per germline, CDR1 SQVTM and CDR2 ANQGSEA. V was cut by 7 bases and J by 3 bases, with 24 bases left in between. This CDR3 region has 16 residues. In DNA form, the CDR3 reads TGCAGCGGAACATATGGGCCAGGGTCGATGGAAGAGACCCAGTACTTC. Translated: CSGTYGPGSMEETQYF.

The chain couples TRBV7-2 to TRBJ2-7, with a weak D call TRBD1 (6 bases). Between the trimmed V and J ends, which lost 1 base and 5 bases, there was a span of 18 bases. Germline CDR1 SGHTA, CDR2 FQGNSA. This CDR3 spans 16 amino acids. The CDR3 DNA reads as TGTGCCAGCAGCTTAGGCAGCAGTGTCAGGGGAGACGAGCAGTACTTC. Amino acid sequence: CASSLGSSVRGDEQYF.

This clonotype was seen only a few times. V and J are TRBV20-1 and TRBJ2-1; 9 bases match TRBD2. After removal of 8 bases from V and 1 base from J, the junction contained 9 bases not matched to a gene. The CDR3 has 15 residues. CDR1 DFQATT and CDR2 SNEGSKA come from the germline V gene (reference sequence). Here the CDR3 DNA reads TGCAGTCAAATGCGGCGGGAGGGATCCTACAATGAGCAGTTCTTC. Translation gives CSQMRREGSYNEQFF.

As regards this clonotype: This may stem from a read error, because a much larger clone lies one nucleotide away. DNA for the CDR3: TGTGCCACCAGCAGAGGCGTGGAGAGCTCCTACAATGGGCAGTTCTTC. Translation: CATSRGVESSYNGQFF. The chain is built from TRBV15 and TRBJ2-1; D remains unclear. The CDR3 is 16 amino acids. Germline CDR1 LNHNV, CDR2 YYDKDF (reference sequence). Complete variable domain (other parts from reference TRBV15 and TRBJ2-1): DAMVIQNPRYQVTQFGKPVTLSCSQTLNHNVMYWYQQKSSQAPKLLFHYYDKDFNNEADTPDNFQSRRPNTSFCFLDIRSPGLGDTAMYLCATSRGVESSYNGQFFGPGTRLTVL.

The V and J genes are TRBV7-2 and TRBJ1-1; no clear D. Trimming took 2 bases from V and 4 from J, leaving 11 bases between them. The CDR3 spans 14 residues. The germline V gene encodes CDR1 SGHTA and CDR2 FQGNSA. The CDR3 bases are TGTGCCAGCAGCTTAACCCACCCTAGCACTGAAGCTTTCTTT. Amino acids: CASSLTHPSTEAFF.

This clonotype was counted ten times or more. The chain couples TRBV29-1 to TRBJ2-7, with a tentative D call TRBD2 (6 bases). V was pared by 0 bases and J by 7 bases, with 19 bases between. Germline CDR1 reads SQVTM; CDR2 reads ANQGSEA. This CDR3 is 15 amino acids long. The DNA of the CDR3 is TGCAGCGTTGAAGATCATAGCGGCTTCTTACCAGAGCAGTACTTC. Its translation is CSVEDHSGFLPEQYF.

The sample holds a few counts of this clonotype. This rearrangement joins TRBV7-7 to TRBJ1-1; D is undetermined. Germline loops: CDR1 SSHAT, CDR2 FNYEAQ (reference sequence). The CDR3 sequence is 13 residues long. V was trimmed by 2 bases and J by 1 base, leaving 5 bases between them. The CDR3 is CASSLMENTEAFF. Written as DNA, the CDR3 is TGTGCCAGCAGCTTAATGGAGAACACTGAAGCTTTCTTT.

The chain has TRBV5-6 and TRBJ2-1; unclear D gene. Germline CDR1 and CDR2: SGHDT and YYEEEE. Trimming took 1 base from V and 4 from J, leaving 6 bases between them. The CDR3 spans 13 residues. As DNA, the CDR3 is TGTGCCAGCAGCTTGCCAAAATACAATGAGCAGTTCTTC. Its translation is CASSLPKYNEQFF.

In this sample, this clonotype turned up once. The V and J genes are TRBV6-1 and TRBJ2-1; D may be TRBD1 (6 bases). The J call is in doubt because the DNA end fits TRBJ2-7 better. The CDR3 extends over 16 amino acids. Germline V gene lookup returns CDR1 MNHNS and CDR2 SASEGT. CDR3 coding DNA: TGTGCCAGCATATTAGTGACAGGTTCTTCCTACAATGAGCAGTACTTC. Amino acids: CASILVTGSSYNEQYF.

The gene calls are TRBV7-9 and TRBJ2-3; D unresolved. The CDR3 consists of 16 residues. The V gene lost 2 bases and the J gene lost 1 base, with 13 bases spanning the gap. Germline-derived CDR1 and CDR2 are SEHNR and FQNEAQ (reference sequence). DNA for the CDR3: TGTGCCAGCAGCTTAAGGAGCCTATCCGGCACAGATACGCAGTATTTT. Translating it yields CASSLRSLSGTDTQYF.

This sequence joins TRBV2 and TRBJ1-4; tentatively, D is TRBD1 (5 bases). Germline assignment: CDR1 SNHLY and CDR2 FYNNEI. The V and J ends lost 8 bases and 8 bases respectively, with 9 bases between them. The CDR3 sequence is 11 residues long. Here the CDR3 reads CASFKGEKLFF. CDR3 nucleotides: TGTGCCAGCTTTAAGGGGGAAAAACTGTTTTTT.

The V call is TRBV20-1, the J call TRBJ2-1; 7 positions agree with TRBD1. V lost 5 bases to trimming and J lost 0 bases; unmatched junction nucleotides: 13. The V gene's germline CDR1 is DFQATT and CDR2 SNEGSKA (reference sequence). The CDR3 has 17 residues. DNA of the CDR3: TGCAGTGCTGGAGTTTTAGGGGGCCTAAGCTCCTACAATGAGCAGTTCTTC. Its protein product is CSAGVLGGLSSYNEQFF.

This rearrangement joins TRBV7-9 to TRBJ2-5; 8 nucleotides match TRBD1. The CDR3 has 16 amino acids. V dropped 6 bases and J dropped 1; count of bases not matched to a gene: 10. The germline V gene has CDR1 SEHNR and CDR2 FQNEAQ (reference sequence). CDR3 sequence reads: CASSSDRGASQETQYF. DNA of the CDR3: TGTGCCAGCAGTTCTGACAGGGGTGCGTCCCAAGAGACCCAGTACTTC.

The table lists this clonotype with a few counts. The chain links TRBV30 to TRBJ1-5; 7 bases line up with TRBD1. From germline, CDR1 is GTSNPN and CDR2 SVGIG (reference sequence). Trimming at V came to 3 bases and at J to 5 bases, leaving 4 bases not matched to a gene. This CDR3 comprises 13 residues. This CDR3 reads CAWRTGTDQPQHF. The CDR3 bases are TGTGCCTGGAGGACAGGGACTGATCAGCCCCAGCATTTT.

Turning to this clonotype: One end of the junction is discordant with germline, which a read error may explain. The chain uses TRBV6-6 and TRBJ1-1; the D is unclear. CDR3 length: 16 residues. Germline-derived CDR1 and CDR2 are MNHNY and SVGAGI (reference sequence). CDR3 DNA sequence: TGTGCCAGCAGTCTCCGGGCCTTGGGATTGAACGCTGAAGCTTTCTTT. It encodes CASSLRALGLNAEAFF.

This clonotype was seen a few times. The chain has TRBV7-2 and TRBJ2-3, with D unclear. Per germline, CDR1 SGHTA and CDR2 FQGNSA. This CDR3 has 9 amino acids. With 6 bases removed from V and 6 bases from J, the gap between germline ends came to 1 base. Here the CDR3 DNA reads TGTGCCAGCAGGGATACGCAGTATTTT. It yields the protein CASRDTQYF.

Worth noting for this clonotype: A clone one base away is much larger, so this may be a read error. The chain links TRBV20-1 to TRBJ2-1; D is ambiguous. CDR3 length: 16 amino acids. Germline CDR1 and CDR2: DFQATT and SNEGSKA (reference sequence). V was shortened by 2 bases and J by 0 bases, with 14 bases between the two germline ends. In DNA form, the CDR3 reads TGCAGTGCTAGACCGTGGGTTAATAGCTCCTACAATGAGCAGTTCTTC. Amino acids: CSARPWVNSSYNEQFF.

The table lists this clonotype with a few counts. J is TRBJ2-3 and V is TRBV20-1; 8 bases match TRBD2. J gave up 4 bases and V 6 bases, and 9 bases lay outside the gene matches. The CDR3 sequence is 14 residues long. CDR1 and CDR2 from the germline V gene are DFQATT and SNEGSKA (reference sequence). The CDR3 bases are TGCAGTGCCCCGCGAGCGGGAGACTCAGATACGCAGTATTTT. Its translation: CSAPRAGDSDTQYF.

The V gene is TRBV10-3, the J gene TRBJ1-4; TRBD1 aligns across 8 bases. The CDR3 covers 13 residues. V trimming: 11 bases; J trimming: 8 bases; junction bases outside the gene matches: 10. Looked up from germline, CDR1 is ENHRY and CDR2 is SYGVKD. Here the CDR3 reads CAASDRVWEKLFF. The CDR3 DNA is TGTGCCGCCTCGGACAGGGTATGGGAAAAACTGTTTTTT.

This clonotype was counted only a few times. The V gene is TRBV20-1, the J gene TRBJ2-1; a weak D match, TRBD1 (6 bases). Germline-derived CDR1 and CDR2 are DFQATT and SNEGSKA (reference sequence). The germline V and J ends were trimmed by 1 base and 8 bases, with 15 bases remaining between them. CDR3 length: 14 amino acids. CDR3 sequence reads: CSARALQGRDEQFF. The CDR3 nucleotides are TGCAGTGCTAGAGCCCTACAGGGAAGGGATGAGCAGTTCTTC.

The chain joins TRBV27 to TRBJ1-1; perhaps TRBD1 as D (6 bases). The germline gives CDR1 MNHEY, CDR2 SMNVEV (reference sequence). This CDR3 comprises 14 residues. Trimming took off 8 bases at V and 5 bases at J, with 18 bases between the two ends. The CDR3 is CASLGQGRGTEAFF. CDR3 DNA: TGTGCCAGCTTGGGCCAGGGCAGGGGTACTGAAGCTTTCTTT.

This clonotype showed up just a few times. The V call is TRBV12-5, the J call TRBJ2-3; D gene ambiguous. V lost 6 bases and J lost 3, with 10 bases in between. From germline, CDR1 is LGHNT and CDR2 FRNRAP. The CDR3 runs 13 residues. The CDR3 sequence: CASGISGTDTQYF. CDR3 in DNA: TGTGCTAGTGGGATCTCCGGAACAGATACGCAGTATTTT.

V usage is TRBV19 and J usage is TRBJ2-5, with D possibly TRBD2 on 6 matching bases. Near its end, the DNA agrees better with TRBJ2-7, so the J call may be wrong. Germline V CDR1 and CDR2: LNHDA, SQIVND (reference sequence). The CDR3 consists of 15 residues. The CDR3 DNA is TGTGCCAGTAGTATACAGCTGGGACTCACTTACGAGCAGTACTTC. Residues: CASSIQLGLTYEQYF.

CDR3 DNA sequence: TGCAGTGCCTTCGGAGGGGCCAACGTCCTGACTTTC. Translation gives CSAFGGANVLTF. The rearrangement links TRBV20-1 to TRBJ2-6; D is ambiguous. The germline V gene has CDR1 DFQATT and CDR2 SNEGSKA (reference sequence). With 6 bases removed from V and 4 bases from J, the gap between germline ends came to 7 bases. This CDR3 comprises 12 residues.

This clonotype has a handful of counts. This chain joins TRBV7-8 and TRBJ1-2; unclear D gene. V lost 0 bases and J lost 4, with 6 bases in between. In germline, CDR1 is SGHVS, CDR2 FQNEAQ. The CDR3 is 13 amino acids. CDR3 region: CASSLALSYGYTF. Here the CDR3 DNA reads TGTGCCAGCAGCTTAGCGCTTAGCTATGGCTACACCTTC.

The chain has TRBV20-1 and TRBJ2-7, with D tentatively TRBD2 (5 bases). V shed 1 base and J shed 1 base, with 17 bases lying between them. Germline V gene data show CDR1 as DFQATT and CDR2 as SNEGSKA (reference sequence). The CDR3 consists of 16 residues. The CDR3 protein is CSARAPAGVQSYEQYF. CDR3 bases: TGCAGTGCTAGAGCTCCAGCCGGGGTTCAGTCCTACGAGCAGTACTTC.